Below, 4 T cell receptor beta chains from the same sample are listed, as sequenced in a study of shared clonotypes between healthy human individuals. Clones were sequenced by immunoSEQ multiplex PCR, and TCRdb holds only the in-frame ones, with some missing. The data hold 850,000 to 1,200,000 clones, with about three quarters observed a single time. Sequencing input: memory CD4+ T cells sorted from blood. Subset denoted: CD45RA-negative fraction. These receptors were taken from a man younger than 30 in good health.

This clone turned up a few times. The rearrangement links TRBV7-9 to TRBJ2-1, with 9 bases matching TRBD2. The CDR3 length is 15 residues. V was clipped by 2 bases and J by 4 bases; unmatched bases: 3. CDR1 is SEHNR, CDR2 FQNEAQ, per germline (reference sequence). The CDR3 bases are TGTGCCAGCAGCTTAACAGCGGGAGGTTACAATGAGCAGTTCTTC. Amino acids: CASSLTAGGYNEQFF.

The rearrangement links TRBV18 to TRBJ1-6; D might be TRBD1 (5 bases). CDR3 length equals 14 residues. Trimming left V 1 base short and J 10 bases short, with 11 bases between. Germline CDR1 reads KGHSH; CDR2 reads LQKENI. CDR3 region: CASSPQKGTSPLHF. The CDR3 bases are TGTGCCAGCTCACCACAAAAAGGGACGTCACCCCTCCACTTT.

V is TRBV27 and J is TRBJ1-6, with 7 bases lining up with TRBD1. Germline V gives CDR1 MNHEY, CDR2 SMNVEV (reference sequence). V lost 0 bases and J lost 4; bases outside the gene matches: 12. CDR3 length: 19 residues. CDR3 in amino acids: CASSLSRQGLGTYNSPLHF. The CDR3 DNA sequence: TGTGCCAGCAGTTTATCCCGACAGGGCCTAGGGACTTATAATTCACCCCTCCACTTT.

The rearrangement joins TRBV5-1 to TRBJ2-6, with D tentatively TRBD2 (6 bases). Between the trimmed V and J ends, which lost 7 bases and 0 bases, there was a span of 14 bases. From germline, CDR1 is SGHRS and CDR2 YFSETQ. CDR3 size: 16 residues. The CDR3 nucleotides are TGCGCCAGCGGAACGGGAGAGGACTCTGGGGCCAACGTCCTGACTTTC. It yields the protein CASGTGEDSGANVLTF.